These 15 T cell receptor beta chains were sequenced from one sample in a study of identical twins (dated by TCRdb to the mid-2010s). The library was built by means of 5' RACE. The run used an Illumina HiSeq 2000. Clones were called with MiXCR by TCRdb after fastp trimmed the public reads at Q25, and only in-frame beta chains were retained. Rows with one shared CDR3 protein collapse into an entry with the most common genes and DNA. The sample table records 500,000 to 700,000 distinct CDR3 sequences; just over 7% of these occur just once. The ten largest clones capture approximately 1.5% of the sample. The same sample was also used in a study of yellow fever vaccine responses in identical twins.

The sequenced material came from PBMCs. The source is a woman under 30 in good health.

This clonotype appeared many times. The J gene is TRBJ2-4, the V gene TRBV7-8; TRBD1 matches 11 bases. CDR1 SGHVS and CDR2 FQNEAQ come from the germline V gene. V shed 2 bases, J shed 3 bases, and the junction held 6 bases outside the gene matches. The CDR3 length is 17 residues. This CDR3 reads CASSLTGQGASKNIQYF. CDR3 DNA: TGTGCCAGCAGCTTAACCGGACAGGGGGCTAGCAAAAACATTCAGTACTTC.

This clonotype was seen a handful of times. CDR3 coding DNA: TGTGCCAGCAGCTCGGGACAGTCGAACACCGGGGAGCTGTTTTTT. Translated, it gives CASSSGQSNTGELFF. The V and J genes are TRBV7-3 and TRBJ2-2; 7 nucleotides line up with TRBD1. Germline V gene lookup returns CDR1 SGHTA and CDR2 FQGTGA. V shed 4 bases, J shed 0 bases, and the junction held 2 bases outside the gene matches. The CDR3 sequence is 15 residues long.

This clonotype was detected a few times. V usage is TRBV20-1 and J usage is TRBJ2-3; no definite D call. The germline CDR1 and CDR2 sequences are DFQATT and SNEGSKA (reference sequence). V lost 5 bases to trimming and J lost 5 bases, with 8 bases between them. This CDR3 comprises 11 residues. The CDR3 reads CSADVRDTQYF. The CDR3 DNA sequence: TGCAGTGCTGACGTAAGAGATACGCAGTATTTT.

J is TRBJ1-3 and V is TRBV5-1; 11 bases agree with TRBD1. J gave up 4 bases and V 4 bases, and 4 bases lay outside the gene matches. The V gene's germline CDR1 is SGHRS and CDR2 YFSETQ. CDR3 length equals 15 residues. DNA of the CDR3: TGCGCCAGCAGCATCGGACAGGGGGCAGGAAACACCATATATTTT. Translating it yields CASSIGQGAGNTIYF. The entire variable domain, with the rest obtained from reference TRBV5-1 and TRBJ1-3, is as follows: KAGVTQTPRYLIKTRGQQVTLSCSPISGHRSVSWYQQTPGQGLQFLFEYFSETQRNKGNFPGRFSGRQFSNSRSEMNVSTLELGDSALYLCASSIGQGAGNTIYFGEGSWLTVV.

This chain connects TRBV27 to TRBJ2-6; D perhaps matches TRBD1 (6 bases). The CDR3 extends over 15 amino acids. V lost 5 bases and J lost 1, with 9 bases in between. In germline, CDR1 is MNHEY, CDR2 SMNVEV (reference sequence). The chain's CDR3 is CASSIQGSGANVLTF. CDR3 coding DNA: TGTGCCAGCAGTATACAGGGTTCTGGGGCCAACGTCCTGACTTTC.

This clonotype was counted between two and nine times. The chain uses TRBV20-1 and TRBJ2-7; TRBD2 matches at 7 bases. Germline CDR1 DFQATT, CDR2 SNEGSKA (reference sequence). The CDR3 totals 14 residues. The V segment lost 2 bases and the J segment 6 bases; nucleotides outside the gene matches: 10. CDR3 bases: TGCAGTGCTAGAAGCGGGGTAGTAATTGGCGAGCAGTACGTC. Translated, it gives CSARSGVVIGEQYV.

The chain couples TRBV2 to TRBJ1-5, with D uncertain. The germline CDR1 and CDR2 sequences are SNHLY and FYNNEI. The CDR3 has 14 amino acids. V was trimmed by 3 bases and J by 3 bases, leaving 9 bases between them. CDR3 nucleotides: TGTGCCAGCAGTGAGGCCGGGATCAATCAGCCCCAGCATTTT. Protein: CASSEAGINQPQHF. The full variable domain, with the rest looked up from reference TRBV2 and TRBJ1-5, is EPEVTQTPSHQVTQMGQEVILRCVPISNHLYFYWYRQILGQKVEFLVSFYNNEISEKSEIFDDQFSVERPDGSNFTLKIRSTKLEDSAMYFCASSEAGINQPQHFGDGTRLSIL.

DNA for the CDR3: TGTGCCAGCAGCTTGGCGGGGGAGGAAAAACTGTTTTTT. Translated, it gives CASSLAGEEKLFF. The chain is built from TRBV5-5 and TRBJ1-4; possible D gene TRBD1, 5 bases. V dropped 0 bases and J dropped 8 bases, with 8 bases sitting between them. CDR1 is SGHKS, CDR2 YYEKEE, per germline (reference sequence). There are 13 residues in the CDR3.

The chain links TRBV3-1 to TRBJ2-2; D may be TRBD2 (6 bases). Germline V CDR1 and CDR2: LGHDT, YNNKEL (reference sequence). The length of the CDR3 is 17 residues. The ends were cut back, 3 bases at V and 4 bases at J, with 18 bases in the middle. The CDR3 DNA is TGTGCCAGCAGCCATCCCACGGAGGGAGTGACCACCGGGGAGCTGTTTTTT. The encoded protein is CASSHPTEGVTTGELFF.

The chain links TRBV19 to TRBJ2-1; weak D call: TRBD2 (6 bases). This CDR3 is 17 amino acids long. Deletions cut 0 bases from V and 3 bases from J, with 15 bases between. CDR1 and CDR2 (germline): LNHDA, SQIVND (reference sequence). This CDR3 reads CASSIDPWGEYYNEQFF. CDR3 nucleotide sequence: TGTGCCAGTAGTATAGATCCGTGGGGGGAGTACTACAATGAGCAGTTCTTC.

This clonotype was counted many times. The CDR3 sequence: CASKDNLNTEAFF. CDR3 nucleotide sequence: TGTGCCAGCAAGGACAACTTGAACACTGAAGCTTTCTTT. V is TRBV27 and J is TRBJ1-1; a possible D gene is TRBD1 (5 bases). The germline V gene encodes CDR1 MNHEY and CDR2 SMNVEV (reference sequence). This CDR3 contains 13 residues. V was trimmed by 7 bases and J by 0 bases, leaving 9 bases between them.

This clonotype came up a few times. The chain links TRBV7-9 to TRBJ2-1; 7 bases line up with TRBD2. Germline values: CDR1 SEHNR, CDR2 FQNEAQ (reference sequence). There are 16 residues in the CDR3. The CDR3 sequence is CASGRAKTSSYNEQFF. In DNA form, the CDR3 reads TGTGCATCGGGGAGGGCTAAAACCAGCTCCTACAATGAGCAGTTCTTC.

In this sample, this clonotype turned up many times. This chain links TRBV29-1 with TRBJ1-1; D is uncertain. V was cut by 6 bases and J by 1 base, with 15 bases left in between. Germline V gene data show CDR1 as SQVTM and CDR2 as ANQGSEA. This CDR3 comprises 14 residues. Here the CDR3 reads CSVILLRGNTEAFF. In DNA, the CDR3 is TGCAGCGTCATTCTCCTTCGGGGGAACACTGAAGCTTTCTTT.

The V gene is TRBV27, the J gene TRBJ2-7; D is perhaps TRBD1 (5 bases). There are 13 residues in the CDR3. Germline values: CDR1 MNHEY, CDR2 SMNVEV (reference sequence). V lost 4 bases to trimming and J lost 2 bases, with 9 bases between them. The CDR3: CASSWGRAYEQYV. In DNA form, the CDR3 reads TGTGCCAGCAGTTGGGGCAGGGCCTACGAGCAGTACGTC.

This clonotype was counted between two and nine times. The chain employs TRBV24-1 and TRBJ2-1; 8 bases line up with TRBD1. Germline values: CDR1 KGHDR, CDR2 SFDVKD. CDR3 size: 18 residues. V lost 3 bases and J lost 5; bases outside the gene matches: 14. The DNA of the CDR3 is TGTGCCACCAGTGATGAGACAGGGGATATAGCCAATAACAATGAGCAGTTCTTC. The encoded protein is CATSDETGDIANNNEQFF.